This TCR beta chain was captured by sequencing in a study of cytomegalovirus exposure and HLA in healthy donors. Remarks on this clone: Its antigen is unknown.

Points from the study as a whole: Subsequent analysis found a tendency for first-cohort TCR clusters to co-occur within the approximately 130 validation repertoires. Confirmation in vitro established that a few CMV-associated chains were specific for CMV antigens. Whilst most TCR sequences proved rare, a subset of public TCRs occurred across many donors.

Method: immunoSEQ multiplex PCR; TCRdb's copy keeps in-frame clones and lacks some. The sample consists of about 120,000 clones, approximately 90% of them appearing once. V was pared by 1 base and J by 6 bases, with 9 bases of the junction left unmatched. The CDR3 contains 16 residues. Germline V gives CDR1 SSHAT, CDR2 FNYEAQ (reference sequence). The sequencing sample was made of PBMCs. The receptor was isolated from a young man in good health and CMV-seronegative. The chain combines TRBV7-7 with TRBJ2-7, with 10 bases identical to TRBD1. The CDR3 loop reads CASSLGSGTGASEQYF. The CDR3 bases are TGTGCCAGCAGCTTAGGGAGCGGGACAGGGGCAAGCGAGCAGTACTTC.